This section outlines one T cell receptor beta chain sequence together with its context. This entry belongs to a study of blood T cell repertoires in COVID-19. Authors' analysis steps: From reference gene primer amplification, estimates of nucleated cell counts were derived. Clones were sequenced by immunoSEQ multiplex PCR, and TCRdb holds only the in-frame ones, with some missing. The D gene and trimming were derived from the DNA, and the V and J assignments and clone size from that table. The sample shows over 150,000 clones, just over 85% of them seen only once. V lost 1 base, J lost 6 bases, and 3 bases stayed unmatched. The germline gives CDR1 SQVTM, CDR2 ANQGSEA. CDR3 length equals 13 residues.

This sequence was found in a man aged 45-60 years with active or convalescent COVID-19. Specimen: peripheral blood. The V call is TRBV29-1, the J call TRBJ2-1, with TRBD2 matching over 7 bases. The CDR3 loop is CSVEGRECNEQFF. The CDR3 DNA follows: TGCAGCGTTGAAGGGCGGGAGTGCAATGAGCAGTTCTTC.